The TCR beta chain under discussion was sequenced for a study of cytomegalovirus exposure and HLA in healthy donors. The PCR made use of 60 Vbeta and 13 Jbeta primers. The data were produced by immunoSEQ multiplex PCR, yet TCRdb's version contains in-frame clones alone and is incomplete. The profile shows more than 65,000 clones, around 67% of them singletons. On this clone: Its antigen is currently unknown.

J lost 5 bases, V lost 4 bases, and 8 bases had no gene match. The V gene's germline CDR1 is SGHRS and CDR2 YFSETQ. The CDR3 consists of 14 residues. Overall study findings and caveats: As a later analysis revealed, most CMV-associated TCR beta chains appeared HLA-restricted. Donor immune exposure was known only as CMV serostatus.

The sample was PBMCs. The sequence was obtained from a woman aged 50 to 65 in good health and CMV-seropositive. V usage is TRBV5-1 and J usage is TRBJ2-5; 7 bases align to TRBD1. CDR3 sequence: CASSGTVSGETQYF. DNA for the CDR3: TGCGCCAGCAGCGGGACAGTCAGTGGGGAGACCCAGTACTTC. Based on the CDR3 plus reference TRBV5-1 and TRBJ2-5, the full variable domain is KAGVTQTPRYLIKTRGQQVTLSCSPISGHRSVSWYQQTPGQGLQFLFEYFSETQRNKGNFPGRFSGRQFSNSRSEMNVSTLELGDSALYLCASSGTVSGETQYFGPGTRLLVL.